The 14 T cell receptor beta chains presented below share a single source sample, sequenced in a study of early T cells in non-severe SARS-CoV-2 infection. Each CDR3 protein gets one entry after TCRdb re-called the 5' RACE reads with MiXCR. Among tens of thousands of distinct CDR3 sequences listed, about an eighth were seen once. The sample comprised whole blood. The source of these receptors is an adult who was a healthcare worker with PCR-confirmed SARS-CoV-2 infection or an uninfected control (not recorded which).

The gene calls are TRBV6-2 or TRBV6-3 and TRBJ1-1, with D uncertain. The CDR3 runs 17 residues. Trimming pared 2 bases from V and 0 bases from J, leaving 16 bases between. Germline V CDR1 and CDR2: MNHEY, SVGEGT. The CDR3 DNA reads as TGTGCCAGCAGTTACCCGCGAGGTTCGGTCATGAACACTGAAGCTTTCTTT. Translating it yields CASSYPRGSVMNTEAFF.

The gene calls are TRBV19 and TRBJ1-1; possibly TRBD1 for D (6 bases). Germline values: CDR1 LNHDA, CDR2 SQIVND (reference sequence). This CDR3 has 14 residues. Trimming cost V 6 bases and J 1 base, with 12 bases left between them. The CDR3 coding sequence is TGTGCCAGTAGATCTTTGGGACAGAACACTGAAGCTTTCTTT. It codes for CASRSLGQNTEAFF.

The chain recombines TRBV4-1 with TRBJ2-1; D remains unclear. The V and J ends lost 3 bases and 4 bases respectively, with 10 bases between them. This CDR3 is built from 14 residues. CDR1 MGHRA and CDR2 YSYEKL come from the germline V gene. CDR3 sequence: CASSHYDEYNEQFF. DNA of the CDR3: TGCGCCAGCAGCCACTACGACGAGTACAATGAGCAGTTCTTC.

The genes are TRBV12-3 or TRBV12-4 and TRBJ1-1, with D uncertain. This CDR3 contains 13 residues. With 6 bases removed from V and 1 base from J, the gap between germline ends came to 9 bases. CDR3 DNA sequence: TGTGCCAGCAGGCTCCAGTGGAACACTGAAGCTTTCTTT. Translated, it gives CASRLQWNTEAFF.

This clonotype was picked up many times. The chain is built from TRBV29-1 and TRBJ2-7; TRBD1 aligns across 9 bases. Germline values: CDR1 SQVTM, CDR2 ANQGSEA. The CDR3 covers 16 residues. V lost 5 bases to trimming and J lost 4 bases; unmatched junction nucleotides: 15. As DNA, the CDR3 is TGCAGCGTTATGGGGTCGGTAACAGGGGGCATTTACGAGCAGTACTTC. This translates into CSVMGSVTGGIYEQYF.

V is TRBV18 and J is TRBJ2-7; perhaps TRBD1 as D (6 bases). V lost 4 bases and J 4 bases, leaving 14 bases between the germline ends. Germline V gene sequence: CDR1 KGHSH, CDR2 LQKENI. The CDR3 runs to 14 residues. CDR3 region: CASSRPGQRYEQYF. Written as DNA, the CDR3 is TGTGCCAGCTCACGACCGGGACAAAGATACGAGCAGTACTTC.

This clonotype has only a few counts. The chain has TRBV5-1 and TRBJ2-3; 14 bases fit TRBD2. The CDR3 consists of 16 residues. The trim removed 5 bases at V and 1 base at J, leaving 3 bases unmatched. CDR1 and CDR2 from the germline V gene are SGHRS and YFSETQ. The CDR3 sequence: CASSGTSGSGTDTQYF. CDR3 coding DNA: TGCGCCAGCAGTGGGACTAGCGGGAGCGGCACAGATACGCAGTATTTT.

This clonotype has a handful of counts. This chain joins TRBV3-1 and TRBJ1-2; D might be TRBD1 (5 bases). V gave up 3 bases and J gave up 0 bases, with 11 bases separating them. Germline lookup yields CDR1 LGHDT and CDR2 YNNKEL (reference sequence). This CDR3 is built from 15 residues. This CDR3 is CASSHFDRANYGYTF. The CDR3 nucleotides read TGTGCCAGCAGCCATTTTGACAGAGCTAACTATGGCTACACCTTC.

This clonotype was seen a few times. The chain uses TRBV7-6 and TRBJ2-4; 7 nucleotides line up with TRBD1. The V gene end was trimmed by 1 base and the J gene end by 5 bases; junction bases not matched to a gene: 8. CDR3 length equals 16 residues. CDR1 SGHVS and CDR2 FNYEAQ come from the germline V gene. CDR3 sequence (DNA): TGTGCCAGCAGCTTAGATACAGGGGTGGGGGAAAACATTCAGTACTTC. This gives the protein CASSLDTGVGENIQYF.

This clonotype was found many times. This sequence joins TRBV3-1 and TRBJ2-2; the D is unclear. The CDR3 is made up of 19 amino acids. Deletions cut 0 bases from V and 0 bases from J, with 17 bases between. Germline lookup yields CDR1 LGHDT and CDR2 YNNKEL (reference sequence). In DNA form, the CDR3 reads TGTGCCAGCAGCCAAGATGTTGGGTCCCCGCTCGCGAACACCGGGGAGCTGTTTTTT. Its protein product is CASSQDVGSPLANTGELFF.

The table lists this clonotype with a count of one. The V and J genes are TRBV5-4 and TRBJ2-7; TRBD2 agrees at 13 bases. Trimming at V came to 3 bases and at J to 6 bases, leaving 6 bases not matched to a gene. The CDR3 has 15 residues. Germline CDR1 SGHNT, CDR2 YYREEE (reference sequence). CDR3 sequence reads: CASSSRLAGGIEQYF. Written as DNA, the CDR3 is TGTGCCAGCAGCTCGAGACTAGCGGGGGGCATCGAGCAGTACTTC. The complete variable domain, with remaining parts taken from reference TRBV5-4 and TRBJ2-7, reads ETGVTQSPTHLIKTRGQQVTLRCSSQSGHNTVSWYQQALGQGPQFIFQYYREEENGRGNFPPRFSGLQFPNYSSELNVNALELDDSALYLCASSSRLAGGIEQYFGPGTRLTVT.

This clonotype was seen a few times. This chain joins TRBV7-9 and TRBJ2-3, with 7 positions matching TRBD2. Germline V gene lookup returns CDR1 SEHNR and CDR2 FQNEAQ (reference sequence). The J segment lost 1 base and the V segment lost 5 bases, leaving 12 bases of the junction unmatched. The CDR3 is 17 amino acids. The CDR3 region is CASSRSPAGVGTDTQYF. The CDR3 DNA is TGTGCCAGCAGCCGCTCCCCTGCGGGGGTGGGCACAGATACGCAGTATTTT.

This clonotype was seen a handful of times. The chain recombines TRBV29-1 with TRBJ2-7; D is uncertain. V was pared by 0 bases and J by 5 bases, with 11 bases between. Germline V gene lookup returns CDR1 SQVTM and CDR2 ANQGSEA. CDR3 length equals 13 residues. The CDR3 is CSVEDRVRDEQYF. The CDR3 nucleotides are TGCAGCGTTGAAGATCGTGTCAGAGACGAGCAGTACTTC.

The sample holds a few counts of this clonotype. One end of the junction fails to match germline, which may point to a read error. The V and J genes are TRBV7-9 and TRBJ1-1; no reliable D call. The CDR3 is 11 amino acids. Germline V gene data show CDR1 as SEHNR and CDR2 as FQNEAQ (reference sequence). The CDR3: CASSAGREVFF. The CDR3 DNA sequence: TGTGCCAGCAGCGCGGGCCGTGAAGTTTTCTTT. The full variable domain, rest sourced from reference TRBV7-9 and TRBJ1-1, is DTGVSQNPRHKITKRGQNVTFRCDPISEHNRLYWYRQTLGQGPEFLTYFQNEAQLEKSRLLSDRFSAERPKGSFSTLEIQRTEQGDSAMYLCASSAGREVFFGQGTRLTVV.